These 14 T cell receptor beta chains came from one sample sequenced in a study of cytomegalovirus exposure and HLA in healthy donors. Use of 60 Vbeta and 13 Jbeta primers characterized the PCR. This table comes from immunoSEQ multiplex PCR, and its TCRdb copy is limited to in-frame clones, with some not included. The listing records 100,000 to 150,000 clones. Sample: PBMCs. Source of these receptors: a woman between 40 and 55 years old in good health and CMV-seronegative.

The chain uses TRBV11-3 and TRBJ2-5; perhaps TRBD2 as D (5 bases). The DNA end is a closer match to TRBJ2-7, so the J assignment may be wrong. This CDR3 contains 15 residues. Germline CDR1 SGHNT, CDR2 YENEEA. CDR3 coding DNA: TGTGCCAGCAGCTTAATGGCGGGCGCCTCCTACGAGCAGTACTTC. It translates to CASSLMAGASYEQYF.

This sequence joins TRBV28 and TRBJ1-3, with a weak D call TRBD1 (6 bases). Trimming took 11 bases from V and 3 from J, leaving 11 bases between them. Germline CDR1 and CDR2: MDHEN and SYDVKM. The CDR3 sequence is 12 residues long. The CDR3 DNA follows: TGTGCCGCGGGGGGGCTTGGAAACACCATATATTTT. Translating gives CAAGGLGNTIYF.

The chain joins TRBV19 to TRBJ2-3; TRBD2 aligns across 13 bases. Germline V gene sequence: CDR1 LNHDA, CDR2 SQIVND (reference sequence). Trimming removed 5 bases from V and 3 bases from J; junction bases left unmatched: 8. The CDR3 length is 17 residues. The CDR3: CASSPPGLAGRTDTQYF. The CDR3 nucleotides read TGTGCCAGTAGTCCTCCGGGACTAGCGGGGCGAACAGATACGCAGTATTTT.

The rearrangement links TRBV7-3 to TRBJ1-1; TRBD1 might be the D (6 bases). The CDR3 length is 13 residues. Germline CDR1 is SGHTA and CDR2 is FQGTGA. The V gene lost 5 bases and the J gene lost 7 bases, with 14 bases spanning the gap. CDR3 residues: CASSDGTSFEAFF. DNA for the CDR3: TGTGCCAGCAGCGACGGGACATCTTTTGAAGCTTTCTTT.

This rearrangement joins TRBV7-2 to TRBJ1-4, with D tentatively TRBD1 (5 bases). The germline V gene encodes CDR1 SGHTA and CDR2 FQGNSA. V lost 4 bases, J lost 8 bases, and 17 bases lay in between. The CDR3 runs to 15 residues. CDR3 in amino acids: CASSSPERGWEKLFF. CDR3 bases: TGTGCCAGCAGCTCTCCGGAAAGGGGTTGGGAAAAACTGTTTTTT.

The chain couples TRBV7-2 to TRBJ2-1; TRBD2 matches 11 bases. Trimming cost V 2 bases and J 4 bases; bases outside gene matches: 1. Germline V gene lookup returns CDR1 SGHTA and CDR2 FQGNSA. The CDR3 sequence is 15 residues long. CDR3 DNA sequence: TGTGCCAGCAGCTTACTAGCGGGGGGTTACAATGAGCAGTTCTTC. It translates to CASSLLAGGYNEQFF.

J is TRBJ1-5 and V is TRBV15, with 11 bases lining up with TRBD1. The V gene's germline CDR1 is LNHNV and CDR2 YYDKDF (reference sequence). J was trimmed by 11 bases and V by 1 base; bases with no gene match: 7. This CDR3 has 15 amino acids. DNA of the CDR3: TGTGCCACCAGCAGAGGGACAGGGGGCAGTTTGGCCCAGCATTTT. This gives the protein CATSRGTGGSLAQHF.

The chain's CDR3 is CATSREQERTEAFF. The CDR3 DNA is TGTGCCACCAGCAGAGAACAGGAGAGGACTGAAGCTTTCTTT. The chain combines TRBV15 with TRBJ1-1; tentative D call: TRBD1 (5 bases). V gave up 0 bases and J gave up 5 bases, with 10 bases separating them. This CDR3 has 14 residues. Germline assignment: CDR1 LNHNV and CDR2 YYDKDF (reference sequence).

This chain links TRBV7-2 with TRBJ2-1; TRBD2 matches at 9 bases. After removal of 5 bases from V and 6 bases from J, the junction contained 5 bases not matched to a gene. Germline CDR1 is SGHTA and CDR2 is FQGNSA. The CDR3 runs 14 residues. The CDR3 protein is CASSVGGGANEQFF. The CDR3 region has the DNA TGTGCCAGCAGCGTTGGCGGGGGGGCCAATGAGCAGTTCTTC. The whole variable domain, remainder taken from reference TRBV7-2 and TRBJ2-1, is GAGVSQSPSNKVTEKGKDVELRCDPISGHTALYWYRQSLGQGLEFLIYFQGNSAPDKSGLPSDRFSAERTGGSVSTLTIQRTQQEDSAVYLCASSVGGGANEQFFGPGTRLTVL.

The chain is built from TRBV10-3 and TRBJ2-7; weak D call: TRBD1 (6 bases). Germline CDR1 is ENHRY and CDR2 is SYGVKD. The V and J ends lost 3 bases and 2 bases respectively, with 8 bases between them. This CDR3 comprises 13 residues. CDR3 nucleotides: TGTGCCATCAGTGATGGACAGCCCTACGAGCAGTACTTC. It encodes CAISDGQPYEQYF.

CDR3 coding DNA: TGTGCCAGCAGCTTTACGGACTTCGATACGCAGTATTTT. This codes for CASSFTDFDTQYF. V gene TRBV7-3 combines with J gene TRBJ2-3, with a tentative D call TRBD2 (5 bases). With 3 bases removed from V and 6 bases from J, the gap between germline ends came to 10 bases. Germline values: CDR1 SGHTA, CDR2 FQGTGA. The CDR3 is made up of 13 amino acids.

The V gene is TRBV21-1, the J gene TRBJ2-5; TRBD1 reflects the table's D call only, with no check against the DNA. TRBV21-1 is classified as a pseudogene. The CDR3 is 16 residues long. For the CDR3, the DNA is TGTGCCAGCAGCTACCCTCGGGACAGGGGGCAGGAGACCCAGTACTTC. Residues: CASSYPRDRGQETQYF.

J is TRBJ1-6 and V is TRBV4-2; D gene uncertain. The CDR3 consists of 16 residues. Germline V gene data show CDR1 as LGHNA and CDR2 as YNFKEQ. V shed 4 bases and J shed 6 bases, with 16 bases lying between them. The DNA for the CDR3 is TGTGCCAGCAGCCCACGGGAGGGATACAGTAATTCACCCCTCCACTTT. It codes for CASSPREGYSNSPLHF.

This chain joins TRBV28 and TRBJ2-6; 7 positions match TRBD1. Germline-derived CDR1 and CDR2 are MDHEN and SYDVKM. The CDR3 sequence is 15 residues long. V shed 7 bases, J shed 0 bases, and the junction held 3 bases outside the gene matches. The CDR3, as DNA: TGTGCCAGCACGACAGGGTCCTCTGGGGCCAACGTCCTGACTTTC. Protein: CASTTGSSGANVLTF.